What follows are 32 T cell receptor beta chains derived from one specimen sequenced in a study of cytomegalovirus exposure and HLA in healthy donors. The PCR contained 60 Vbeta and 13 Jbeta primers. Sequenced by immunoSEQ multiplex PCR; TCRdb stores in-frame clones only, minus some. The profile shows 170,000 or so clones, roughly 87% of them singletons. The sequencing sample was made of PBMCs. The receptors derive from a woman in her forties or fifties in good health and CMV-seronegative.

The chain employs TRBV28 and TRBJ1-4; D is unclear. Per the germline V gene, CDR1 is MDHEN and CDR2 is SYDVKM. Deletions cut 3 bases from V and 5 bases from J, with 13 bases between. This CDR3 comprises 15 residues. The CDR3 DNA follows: TGTGCCAGCAGTTTTGGAGGCCTCCTCAATGAAAAACTGTTTTTT. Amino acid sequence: CASSFGGLLNEKLFF.

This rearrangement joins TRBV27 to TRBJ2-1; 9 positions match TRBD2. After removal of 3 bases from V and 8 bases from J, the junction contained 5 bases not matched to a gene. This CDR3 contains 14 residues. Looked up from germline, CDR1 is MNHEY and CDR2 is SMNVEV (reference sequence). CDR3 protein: CASSLAGGFDEQFF. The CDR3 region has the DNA TGTGCCAGCAGTTTGGCGGGAGGGTTCGATGAGCAGTTCTTC.

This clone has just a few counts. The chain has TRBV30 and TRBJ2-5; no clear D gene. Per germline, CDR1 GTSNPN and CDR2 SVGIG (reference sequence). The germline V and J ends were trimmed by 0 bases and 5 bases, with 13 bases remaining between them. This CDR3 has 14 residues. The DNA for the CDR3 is TGTGCCTGGAGTGTAGGTGGGCTCTTGGAGACCCAGTACTTC. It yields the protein CAWSVGGLLETQYF.

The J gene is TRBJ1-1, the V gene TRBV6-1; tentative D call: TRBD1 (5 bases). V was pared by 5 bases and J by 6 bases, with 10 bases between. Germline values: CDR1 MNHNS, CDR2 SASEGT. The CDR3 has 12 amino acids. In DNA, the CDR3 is TGTGCCAGCAGTCGGGACTGGGCTGAAGCTTTCTTT. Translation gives CASSRDWAEAFF.

The CDR3 protein is CASSAGYEQFF. In nucleotides, the CDR3 is TGTGCCAGCAGCGCAGGGTATGAGCAGTTCTTC. The rearrangement uses TRBV11-2 and TRBJ2-1; tentatively, D is TRBD1 (5 bases). The CDR3 consists of 11 residues. Trimming removed 5 bases from V and 8 bases from J, with 7 bases in between. Germline CDR1 is SGHAT and CDR2 is FQNNGV.

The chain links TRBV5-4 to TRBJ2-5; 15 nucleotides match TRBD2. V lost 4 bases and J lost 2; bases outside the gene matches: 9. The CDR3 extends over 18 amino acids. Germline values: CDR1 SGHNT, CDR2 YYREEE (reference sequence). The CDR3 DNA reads TGTGCCAGCAGCAGCCGGACTAGCGGGGGGGCCGGGCAAGAGACCCAGTACTTC. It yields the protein CASSSRTSGGAGQETQYF.

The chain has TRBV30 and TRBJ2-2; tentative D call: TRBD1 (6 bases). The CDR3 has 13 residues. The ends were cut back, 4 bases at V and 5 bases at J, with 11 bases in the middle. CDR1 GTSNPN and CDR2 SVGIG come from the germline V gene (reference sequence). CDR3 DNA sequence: TGTGCCTGGAACCGAGGGGGAACCGGGGAGCTGTTTTTT. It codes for CAWNRGGTGELFF.

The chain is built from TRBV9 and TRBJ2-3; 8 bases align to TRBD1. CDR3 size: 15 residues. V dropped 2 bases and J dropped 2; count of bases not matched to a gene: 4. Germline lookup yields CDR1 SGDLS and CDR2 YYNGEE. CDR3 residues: CASSVRDRLTDTQYF. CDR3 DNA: TGTGCCAGCAGCGTCCGGGACAGGCTCACAGATACGCAGTATTTT.

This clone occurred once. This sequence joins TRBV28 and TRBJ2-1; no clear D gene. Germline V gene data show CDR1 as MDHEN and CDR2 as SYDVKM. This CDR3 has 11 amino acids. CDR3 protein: CSIGSYNEQFF. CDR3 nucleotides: TGTTCCATCGGGTCCTACAATGAGCAGTTCTTC.

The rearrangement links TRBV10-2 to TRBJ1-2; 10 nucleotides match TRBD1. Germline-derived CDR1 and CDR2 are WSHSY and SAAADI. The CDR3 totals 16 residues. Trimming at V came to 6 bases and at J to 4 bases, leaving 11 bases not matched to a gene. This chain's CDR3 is CASRPGTGERSYGYTF. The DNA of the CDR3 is TGCGCCAGCAGGCCCGGGACAGGGGAACGGAGCTATGGCTACACCTTC.

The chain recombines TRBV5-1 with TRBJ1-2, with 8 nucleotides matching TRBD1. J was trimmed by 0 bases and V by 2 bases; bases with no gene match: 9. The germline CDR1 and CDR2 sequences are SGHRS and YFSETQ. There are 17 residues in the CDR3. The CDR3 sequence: CASSFTGGTRANYGYTF. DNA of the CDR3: TGCGCCAGCAGCTTCACAGGGGGGACAAGAGCTAACTATGGCTACACCTTC.

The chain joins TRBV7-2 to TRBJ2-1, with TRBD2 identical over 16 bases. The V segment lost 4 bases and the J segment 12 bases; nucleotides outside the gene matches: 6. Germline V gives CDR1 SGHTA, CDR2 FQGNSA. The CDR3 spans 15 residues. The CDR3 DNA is TGTGCCAGCAGCTCAGGGACTAGCGGGGGGGCCGTGCAGTTCTTC. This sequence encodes CASSSGTSGGAVQFF.

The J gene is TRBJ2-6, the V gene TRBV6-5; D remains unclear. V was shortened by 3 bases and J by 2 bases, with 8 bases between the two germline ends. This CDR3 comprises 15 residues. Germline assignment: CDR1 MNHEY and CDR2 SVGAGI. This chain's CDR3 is CASSYTVPGANVLTF. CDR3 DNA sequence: TGTGCCAGCAGTTATACAGTCCCTGGGGCCAACGTCCTGACTTTC.

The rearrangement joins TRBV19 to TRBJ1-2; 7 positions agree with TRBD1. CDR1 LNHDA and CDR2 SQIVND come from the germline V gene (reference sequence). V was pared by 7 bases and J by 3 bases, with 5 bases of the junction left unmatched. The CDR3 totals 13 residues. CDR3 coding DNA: TGTGCCAGTACCCTAACAGGGGACTATGGCTACACCTTC. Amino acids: CASTLTGDYGYTF.

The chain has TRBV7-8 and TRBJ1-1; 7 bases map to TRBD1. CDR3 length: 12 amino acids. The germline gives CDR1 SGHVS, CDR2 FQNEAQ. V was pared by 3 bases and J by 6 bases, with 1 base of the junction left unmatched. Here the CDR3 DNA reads TGTGCCAGCAGCTTTCAGGGGGCTGAAGCTTTCTTT. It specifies CASSFQGAEAFF.

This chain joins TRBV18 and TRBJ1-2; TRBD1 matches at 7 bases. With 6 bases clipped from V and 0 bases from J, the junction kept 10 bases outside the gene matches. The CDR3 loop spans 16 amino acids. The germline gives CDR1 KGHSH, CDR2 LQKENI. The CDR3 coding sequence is TGTGCCAGCTCCGAAGGACAGGCACCTGCTAACTATGGCTACACCTTC. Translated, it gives CASSEGQAPANYGYTF.

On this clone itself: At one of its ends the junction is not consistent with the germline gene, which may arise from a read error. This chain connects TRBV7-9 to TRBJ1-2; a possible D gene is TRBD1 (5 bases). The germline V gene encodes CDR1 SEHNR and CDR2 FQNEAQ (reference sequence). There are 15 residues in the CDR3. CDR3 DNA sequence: TGTTCCAGCAGCTTAGTGGAGGGCTCCGGGGGGGGCTACACCTTC. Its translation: CSSSLVEGSGGGYTF.

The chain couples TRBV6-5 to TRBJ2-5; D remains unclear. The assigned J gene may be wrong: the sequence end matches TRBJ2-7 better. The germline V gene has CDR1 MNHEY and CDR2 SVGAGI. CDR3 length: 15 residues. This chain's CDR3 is CASSYSGLGPYEQYF. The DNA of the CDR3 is TGTGCCAGCAGTTACTCCGGTCTAGGTCCGTACGAGCAGTACTTC.

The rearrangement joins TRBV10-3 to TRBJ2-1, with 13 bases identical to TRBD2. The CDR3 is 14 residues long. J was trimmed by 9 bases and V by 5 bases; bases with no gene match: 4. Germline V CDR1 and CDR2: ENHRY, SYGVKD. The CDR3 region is CAISLGTSGVEQFF. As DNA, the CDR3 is TGTGCCATCAGTCTAGGGACTAGCGGGGTTGAGCAGTTCTTC.

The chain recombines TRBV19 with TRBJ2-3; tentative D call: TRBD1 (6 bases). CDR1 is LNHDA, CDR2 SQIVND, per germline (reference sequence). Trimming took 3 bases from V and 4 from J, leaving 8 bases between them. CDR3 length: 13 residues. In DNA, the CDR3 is TGTGCCAGTAGTATCGGACAGTCAGATACGCAGTATTTT. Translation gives CASSIGQSDTQYF. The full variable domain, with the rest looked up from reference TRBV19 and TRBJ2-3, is DGGITQSPKYLFRKEGQNVTLSCEQNLNHDAMYWYRQDPGQGLRLIYYSQIVNDFQKGDIAEGYSVSREKKESFPLTVTSAQKNPTAFYLCASSIGQSDTQYFGPGTRLTVL.

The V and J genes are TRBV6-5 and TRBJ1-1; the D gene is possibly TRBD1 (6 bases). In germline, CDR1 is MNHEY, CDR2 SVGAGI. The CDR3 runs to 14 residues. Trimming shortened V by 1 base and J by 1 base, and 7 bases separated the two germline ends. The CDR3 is CASSYLGGNTEAFF. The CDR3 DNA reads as TGTGCCAGCAGTTACTTAGGGGGGAACACTGAAGCTTTCTTT.

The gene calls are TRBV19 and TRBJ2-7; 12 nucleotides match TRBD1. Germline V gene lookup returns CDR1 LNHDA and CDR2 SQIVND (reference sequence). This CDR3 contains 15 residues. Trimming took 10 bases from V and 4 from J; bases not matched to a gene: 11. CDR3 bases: TGTGCCACGCTCCAAAGGGGACAGGGGGCTTACGAGCAGTACTTC. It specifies CATLQRGQGAYEQYF.

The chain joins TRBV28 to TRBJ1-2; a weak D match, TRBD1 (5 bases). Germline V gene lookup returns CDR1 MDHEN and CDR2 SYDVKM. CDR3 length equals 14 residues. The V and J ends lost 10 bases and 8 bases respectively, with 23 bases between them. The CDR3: CATKQLGRGGGYTF. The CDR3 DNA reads TGTGCCACCAAACAGCTGGGGAGGGGTGGGGGCTACACCTTC.

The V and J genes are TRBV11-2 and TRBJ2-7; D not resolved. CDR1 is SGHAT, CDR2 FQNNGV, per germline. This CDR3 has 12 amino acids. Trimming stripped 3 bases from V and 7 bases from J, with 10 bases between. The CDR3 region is CASSLNRNEQYF. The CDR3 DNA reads TGTGCCAGCAGCTTGAACAGAAATGAGCAGTACTTC.

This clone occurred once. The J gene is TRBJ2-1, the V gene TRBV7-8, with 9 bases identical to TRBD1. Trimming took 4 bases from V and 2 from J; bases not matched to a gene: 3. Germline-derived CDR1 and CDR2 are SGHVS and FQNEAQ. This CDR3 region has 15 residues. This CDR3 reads CASSWGQGPYNEQFF. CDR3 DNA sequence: TGTGCCAGCAGCTGGGGACAGGGACCCTACAATGAGCAGTTCTTC.

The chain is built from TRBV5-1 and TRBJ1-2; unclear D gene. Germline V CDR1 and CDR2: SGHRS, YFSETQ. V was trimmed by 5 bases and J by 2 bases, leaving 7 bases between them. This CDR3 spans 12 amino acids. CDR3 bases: TGCGCCAGCAGGGAGCAGAACTATGGCTACACCTTC. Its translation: CASREQNYGYTF.

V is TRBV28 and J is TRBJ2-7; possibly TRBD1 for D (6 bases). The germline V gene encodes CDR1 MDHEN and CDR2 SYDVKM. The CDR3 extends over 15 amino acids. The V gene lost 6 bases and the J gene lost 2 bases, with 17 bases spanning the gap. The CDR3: CASRRRQDWPYEQYF. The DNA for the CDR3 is TGTGCCAGCAGACGCCGACAGGACTGGCCCTACGAGCAGTACTTC.

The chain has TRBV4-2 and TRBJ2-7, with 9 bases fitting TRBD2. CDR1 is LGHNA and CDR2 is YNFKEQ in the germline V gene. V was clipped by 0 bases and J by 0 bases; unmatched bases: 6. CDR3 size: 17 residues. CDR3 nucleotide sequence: TGTGCCAGCAGCCAAGAAGGTCCGGGACTAGCCTCCTACGAGCAGTACTTC. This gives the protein CASSQEGPGLASYEQYF.

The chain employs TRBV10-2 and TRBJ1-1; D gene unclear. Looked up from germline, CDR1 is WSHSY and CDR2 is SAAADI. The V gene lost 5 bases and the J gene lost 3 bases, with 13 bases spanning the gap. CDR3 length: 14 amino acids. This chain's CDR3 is CASSPHGLDTEAFF. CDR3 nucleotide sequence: TGCGCCAGCAGTCCACATGGACTGGACACTGAAGCTTTCTTT.

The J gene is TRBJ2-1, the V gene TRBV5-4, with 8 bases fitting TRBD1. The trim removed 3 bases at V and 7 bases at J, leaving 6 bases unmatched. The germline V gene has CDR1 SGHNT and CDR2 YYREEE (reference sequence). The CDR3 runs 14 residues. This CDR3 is CASSSERQGNEQFF. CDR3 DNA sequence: TGTGCCAGCAGCTCCGAACGACAGGGGAATGAGCAGTTCTTC.

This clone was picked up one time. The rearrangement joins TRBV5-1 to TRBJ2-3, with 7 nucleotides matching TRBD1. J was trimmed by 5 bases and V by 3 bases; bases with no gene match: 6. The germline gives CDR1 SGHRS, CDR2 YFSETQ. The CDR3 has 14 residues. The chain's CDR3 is CASSSRDSGDTQYF. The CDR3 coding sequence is TGCGCCAGCAGCTCCCGGGACAGCGGAGATACGCAGTATTTT.

The DNA of the CDR3 is TGCGCCAGCAGCCAAGATACAGTGAACACTGAAGCTTTCTTT. It translates to CASSQDTVNTEAFF. V usage is TRBV4-1 and J usage is TRBJ1-1; D is uncertain. The V gene lost 0 bases and the J gene lost 0 bases, with 5 bases spanning the gap. CDR1 MGHRA and CDR2 YSYEKL come from the germline V gene. The CDR3 runs to 14 residues.